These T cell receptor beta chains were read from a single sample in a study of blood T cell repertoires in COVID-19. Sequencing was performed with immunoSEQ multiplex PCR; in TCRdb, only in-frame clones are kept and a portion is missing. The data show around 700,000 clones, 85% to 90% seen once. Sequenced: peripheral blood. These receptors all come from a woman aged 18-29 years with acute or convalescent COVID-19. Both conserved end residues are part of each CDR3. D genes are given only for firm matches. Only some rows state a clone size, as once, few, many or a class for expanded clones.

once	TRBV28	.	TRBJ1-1	CASSATVRGESTEAFF	TGTGCCAGCAGTGCCACAGTCAGGGGAGAGAGCACTGAAGCTTTCTTT
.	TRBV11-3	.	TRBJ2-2	CASSPFVRQPPNTGELFF	TGTGCCAGCAGCCCGTTCGTGAGGCAGCCACCGAACACCGGGGAGCTGTTTTTT
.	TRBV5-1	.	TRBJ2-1	CASSLALDGDNEQFF	TGCGCCAGCAGCTTGGCTCTAGACGGGGACAATGAGCAGTTCTTC
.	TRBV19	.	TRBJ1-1	CASRHRESYTEAFF	TGTGCCAGCCGTCACAGGGAGTCGTACACTGAAGCTTTCTTT
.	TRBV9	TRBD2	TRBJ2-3	CASSVLAGVDTQYF	TGTGCCAGCAGCGTACTAGCGGGGGTCGATACGCAGTATTTT
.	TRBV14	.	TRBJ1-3	CASSQDRSNTIYF	TGTGCCAGCAGCCAAGACAGGTCAAACACCATATATTTT
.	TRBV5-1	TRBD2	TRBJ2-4	CASSLSGTSGGARNIQYF	TGCGCCAGCAGCTTGTCCGGGACTAGCGGGGGGGCTAGAAACATTCAGTACTTC
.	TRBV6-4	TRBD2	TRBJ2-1	CASSDKAGGPHNEQFF	TGTGCCAGCAGTGACAAGGCGGGGGGGCCCCACAATGAGCAGTTCTTC
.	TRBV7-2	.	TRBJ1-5	CASSPRTYSNQPQHF	TGTGCCAGCAGCCCCCGGACATATAGCAATCAGCCCCAGCATTTT
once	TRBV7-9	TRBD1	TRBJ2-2	CASSFATGTGNTGELFF	TGTGCCAGCAGTTTCGCGACCGGGACAGGGAACACCGGGGAGCTGTTTTTT
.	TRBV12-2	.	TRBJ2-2	CASRIAGGPGELFF	TGTGCAAGTCGGATAGCGGGGGGGCCCGGGGAGCTGTTTTTT
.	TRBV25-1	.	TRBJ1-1	CASSEYWGGRTEAFF	TGTGCCAGCAGTGAGTATTGGGGAGGGCGCACTGAAGCTTTCTTT
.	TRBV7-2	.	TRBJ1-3	CASSATVNTIYF	TGTGCCAGCAGCGCGACAGTAAACACCATATATTTT
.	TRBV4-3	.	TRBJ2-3	CASSQGLAPTDTQYF	TGCGCCAGCAGCCAAGGGCTGGCTCCCACAGATACGCAGTATTTT
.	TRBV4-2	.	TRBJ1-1	CASSQESFLTRGTEAFF	TGTGCCAGCAGCCAAGAAAGTTTTTTAACTCGGGGCACTGAAGCTTTCTTT
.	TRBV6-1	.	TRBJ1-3	CASSEASISGNTIYF	TGTGCCAGCAGTGAAGCTTCCATCTCTGGAAACACCATATATTTT
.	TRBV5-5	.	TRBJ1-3	CASSSTGADTIYF	TGTGCCAGCAGCTCGACTGGGGCGGACACCATATATTTT
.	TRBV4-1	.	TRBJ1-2	CASSQEGGGGYTF	TGCGCCAGCAGCCAAGAGGGGGGAGGTGGCTACACCTTC
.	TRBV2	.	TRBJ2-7	CASRPDSSPEQYF	TGTGCCAGCCGCCCGGACAGTAGTCCCGAGCAGTACTTC
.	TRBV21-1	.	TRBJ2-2	CASPQNTGELFF	TGTGCCAGCCCCCAGAACACCGGGGAGCTGTTTTTT
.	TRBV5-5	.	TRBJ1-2	CASSPPGVRNYGYTF	TGTGCCAGCAGCCCACCAGGGGTGAGGAACTATGGCTACACCTTC
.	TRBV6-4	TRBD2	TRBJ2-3	CATSGGAEDTQYF	TGTGCGACAAGCGGGGGGGCCGAAGATACGCAGTATTTT
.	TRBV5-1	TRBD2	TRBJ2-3	CASSSGIGGRADTQYF	TGCGCCAGCAGCTCGGGGATCGGCGGGAGAGCAGATACGCAGTATTTT
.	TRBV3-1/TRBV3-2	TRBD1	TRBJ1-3	CASSQSHTGEGTGNTIYF	TGTGCCAGCAGCCAGTCCCATACAGGGGAAGGAACTGGAAACACCATATATTTT
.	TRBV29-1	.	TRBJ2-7	CSVEGQRGDYEQYF	TGCAGCGTCGAAGGACAGAGAGGAGACTACGAGCAGTACTTC
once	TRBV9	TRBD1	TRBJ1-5	CASSVGQMNQPQHF	TGTGCCAGCAGCGTGGGACAGATGAATCAGCCCCAGCATTTT
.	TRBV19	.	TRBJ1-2	CASSIRAGGYYGYTF	TGTGCCAGTAGTATCCGGGCCGGGGGATACTATGGCTACACCTTC
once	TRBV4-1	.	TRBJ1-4	CASSHNDVATNEKLFF	TGCGCCAGCAGCCATAATGATGTAGCAACTAATGAAAAACTGTTTTTT
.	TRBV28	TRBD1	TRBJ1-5	CASSSLQGAMKPQHF	TGTGCCAGCAGTTCCCTACAGGGGGCGATGAAGCCCCAGCATTTT
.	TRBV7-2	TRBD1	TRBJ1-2	CASSFRDRVLGGYTF	TGTGCCAGCAGCTTCAGGGACAGGGTTTTGGGTGGCTACACCTTC
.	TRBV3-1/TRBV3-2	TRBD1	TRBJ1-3	CASSSGGEGTIYF	TGTGCCAGCAGCTCAGGGGGAGAGGGCACCATATATTTT
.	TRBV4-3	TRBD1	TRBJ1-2	CASSQGAGQGYGYTF	TGCGCCAGCAGCCAAGGGGCAGGACAGGGGTATGGCTACACCTTC
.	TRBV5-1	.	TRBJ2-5	CASTATSGYQETQYF	TGCGCCAGCACCGCCACCAGCGGGTACCAAGAGACCCAGTACTTC
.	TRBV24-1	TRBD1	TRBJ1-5	CATSDVTGGGNQPQHF	TGTGCCACCAGTGATGTCACAGGGGGCGGCAATCAGCCCCAGCATTTT
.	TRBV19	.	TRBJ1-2	CASTSGAVYGYTF	TGTGCCAGTACCTCTGGGGCGGTCTATGGCTACACCTTC
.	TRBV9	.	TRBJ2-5	CASSVEGSEETQYF	TGTGCCAGCAGCGTAGAAGGCAGCGAGGAGACCCAGTACTTC
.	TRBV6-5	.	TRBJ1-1	CASRPTRYTEAFF	TGTGCCAGCAGACCCACACGCTACACTGAAGCTTTCTTT
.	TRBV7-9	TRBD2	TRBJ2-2	CASSLGAAGDTGELFF	TGTGCCAGCAGCTTAGGGGCAGCGGGGGACACCGGGGAGCTGTTTTTT
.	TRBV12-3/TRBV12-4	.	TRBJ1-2	CASSEGQSYGYTF	TGTGCCAGCAGTGAGGGACAAAGCTATGGCTACACCTTC
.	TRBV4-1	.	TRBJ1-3	CASSQGVTSGNTIYF	TGCGCCAGCAGCCAAGGCGTCACCTCTGGAAACACCATATATTTT
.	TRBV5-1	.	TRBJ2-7	CASSLQRVGVNEQYF	TGCGCCAGCAGCTTGCAGAGGGTGGGTGTGAACGAGCAGTACTTC
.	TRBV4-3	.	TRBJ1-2	CASSQSGSYGYTF	TGCGCCAGCAGCCAATCAGGCTCCTATGGCTACACCTTC
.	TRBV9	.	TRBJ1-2	CASTKEFYGYTF	TGTGCCAGCACGAAGGAGTTCTATGGCTACACCTTC
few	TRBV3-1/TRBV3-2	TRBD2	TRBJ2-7	CASSLSPGGDYEQYF	TGTGCCAGCAGCCTCTCCCCGGGGGGAGATTACGAGCAGTACTTC